Sequencing of this T cell receptor (beta chain) was carried out in a study of blood T cells in healthy people across ages. Ten or more counts support this clonotype. Together with a sample-barcoded 5' primer, a J-beta primer mix was included in a second PCR lasting about 7 to 11 cycles. TCRdb passed the 5' RACE reads through MiXCR, listing each CDR3 protein once. Of about 640,000 distinct CDR3 sequences listed, about 43% are singletons. The TCR originated in a man at least 80 years old in good health. Sequencing was done on a sample of blood.

In DNA form, the CDR3 reads TGCAGTGCTCGGGGGAACTACGAGCAGTACTTC. Encoded protein: CSARGNYEQYF. The chain joins TRBV20-1 to TRBJ2-7, with D possibly being TRBD2 (6 bases). Trimming took 5 bases from V and 3 from J, leaving 8 bases between them. Per the germline V gene, CDR1 is DFQATT and CDR2 is SNEGSKA (reference sequence). The CDR3 runs to 11 residues.